The 8 T cell receptor beta chains given below trace back to one sample, sequenced in a study of T cells in Graves' hyperthyroidism and ophthalmopathy. RNA transcripts were the template for amplifying TCR beta CDR3 regions. Carried out on the TCR CDR3, a first-round RT-PCR used the HTBI primer set. TCRdb reanalysed the multiplex PCR reads using MiXCR and keeps one entry per CDR3 protein. The table shows a few hundred thousand distinct CDR3 sequences, with 40% to 55% occurring only once. The sample was peripheral blood or thyroid tissue (not recorded which). The receptors here all came from a woman aged 18-30 years with Graves' hyperthyroidism.

The chain couples TRBV29-1 to TRBJ1-1, with D perhaps matching TRBD1 (6 bases). The length of the CDR3 is 14 residues. CDR1 is SQVTM and CDR2 is ANQGSEA in the germline V gene. Trimming stripped 8 bases from V and 1 base from J, with 17 bases between. CDR3 sequence reads: CSLAQGQWNTEAFF. In nucleotides, the CDR3 is TGCAGCTTAGCGCAGGGACAATGGAACACTGAAGCTTTCTTT.

This clonotype has ten or more counts. V and J are TRBV29-1 and TRBJ1-4; the D is unclear. Deletions cut 7 bases from V and 7 bases from J, with 13 bases between. CDR1 and CDR2 from the germline V gene are SQVTM and ANQGSEA. This CDR3 comprises 12 residues. Here the CDR3 reads CSGAGEGEKLFF. The DNA of the CDR3 is TGCAGCGGGGCCGGCGAGGGTGAAAAACTGTTTTTT.

This sequence joins TRBV20-1 and TRBJ2-3; weak D call: TRBD2 (6 bases). V was clipped by 1 base and J by 3 bases, with 14 bases between them. Germline V gene lookup returns CDR1 DFQATT and CDR2 SNEGSKA (reference sequence). This CDR3 spans 15 amino acids. The CDR3 protein is CSARGPELATDTQYF. In DNA form, the CDR3 reads TGCAGTGCTAGAGGGCCGGAACTAGCAACAGATACGCAGTATTTT.

The chain carries TRBV20-1 and TRBJ2-7; TRBD2 matches 11 bases. The J call is doubtful: the DNA matches TRBJ2-1 better. Germline-derived CDR1 and CDR2 are DFQATT and SNEGSKA (reference sequence). CDR3 length: 16 residues. The chain's CDR3 is CSAGATSGSVYNEQFF. In DNA, the CDR3 is TGCAGTGCTGGAGCCACTAGCGGGAGTGTCTACAATGAGCAGTTCTTC.

This clonotype was counted ten times or more. The gene calls are TRBV20-1 and TRBJ1-5; D is uncertain. The V end lost 0 bases, the J end lost 3 bases, and 9 bases lay between the germline ends. Germline V gives CDR1 DFQATT, CDR2 SNEGSKA (reference sequence). The CDR3 sequence is 14 residues long. CDR3 amino acids: CSARDIRYNQPQHF. The CDR3 DNA follows: TGCAGTGCTAGAGATATCCGGTACAATCAGCCCCAGCATTTT.

By share, this clonotype counts as medium-sized (0.01 to 0.1%). The chain has TRBV25-1 and TRBJ1-4, with D possibly matching TRBD1 (5 bases). This CDR3 contains 15 residues. The V gene lost 2 bases and the J gene lost 7 bases, with 14 bases spanning the gap. CDR1 and CDR2 (germline): MGHDK, SYGVNS. The CDR3 here is CASSERVGRGEKLFF. The CDR3 nucleotides read TGTGCCAGCAGTGAAAGGGTGGGAAGGGGTGAAAAACTGTTTTTT.

This chain uses TRBV9 with TRBJ2-3; possibly TRBD1 for D (5 bases). V gave up 2 bases and J gave up 2 bases, with 6 bases separating them. The germline V gene encodes CDR1 SGDLS and CDR2 YYNGEE. The CDR3 sequence is 13 residues long. CDR3 coding DNA: TGTGCCAGCAGCGTGGGGCTCACAGATACGCAGTATTTT. Amino acid sequence: CASSVGLTDTQYF.

This clonotype was seen ten or more times. This chain connects TRBV27 to TRBJ1-5; tentative D call: TRBD1 (5 bases). Germline V gene sequence: CDR1 MNHEY, CDR2 SMNVEV (reference sequence). V shed 5 bases and J shed 0 bases, with 8 bases lying between them. The CDR3 has 14 amino acids. CDR3 loop: CASSPGHSNQPQHF. CDR3 DNA: TGTGCCAGCAGTCCCGGACATAGCAATCAGCCCCAGCATTTT.